The sequence of this TCR beta chain was determined in a study of T-cell reconstitution after alpha-beta-depleted transplantation in children. In regard to this clonotype: Its antigen is not known.

This CDR3 contains 13 residues. CDR1 and CDR2 from the germline V gene are SEHNR and FQNEAQ (reference sequence). V lost 2 bases to trimming and J lost 2 bases, with 7 bases between them. The library targeted TCRbeta and was prepared with unique molecular identifiers. MiXCR, run by TCRdb on the PCR reads, gives a single entry per CDR3 protein. The data show around 440,000 distinct CDR3 sequences, roughly 15% seen once. Study observations and caveats: From surviving recipient T cells and thymic progenitors came the high day-60 TCRbeta diversity observed in some patients. Reports say that about two months after transplant, the alpha-beta T cells came out of several hundred graft clones that had expanded.

The rearrangement links TRBV7-9 to TRBJ2-7; D gene uncertain. Source: PBMCs, mostly from graft donor cells, taken 360 days after TCRalphabeta/CD19-depleted stem cell transplant. This receptor was identified in a boy in the first two years of life who had a stem cell transplant for Wiskott-Aldrich syndrome, so the T cells may come from the graft donor. The CDR3 bases are TGTGCCAGCAGCTTAATCCTTACCTACGAGCAGTACTTC. This translates into CASSLILTYEQYF.